This T cell receptor (beta chain) comes out of a study of blood T cell repertoires in COVID-19. Donors were grouped by their self-reported clinical history. Only in-frame clones appear in the TCRdb table, and some are missing; sequencing was by immunoSEQ multiplex PCR. The sample comprises 250,000 to 350,000 clones, roughly nine tenths of which are singletons, and around 2% rests with the top ten. This CDR3 has 16 residues. Germline lookup yields CDR1 SEHNR and CDR2 FQNEAQ (reference sequence). Trimming took 2 bases from V and 6 from J; bases not matched to a gene: 13. The material sequenced was PBMCs or T cells enriched from blood (not recorded which). This chain links TRBV7-9 with TRBJ2-7, with TRBD1 matching 7 bases. This sequence originates from a woman between 18 and 29 years old who had recovered from COVID-19. The CDR3 DNA reads as TGTGCCAGCAGCTTATTAGTTTCGACAGGGACGAGCGAGCAGTACTTC. It is translated as CASSLLVSTGTSEQYF.